The T cell receptor beta chain described here comes from a study of identical twins. Study findings and constraints: Out-of-frame alpha sequences that twins shared showed excess low generation probability. Beta out-of-frame sequences showed weaker excess twin sharing.

With V trimmed by 3 bases and J by 5 bases, 7 bases remained unmatched. Germline CDR1 and CDR2: ENHRY and SYGVKD. The CDR3 is made up of 16 amino acids. cDNA carried unique molecular identifiers, and a universal primer site was added by template switching. From the 5' RACE reads, TCRdb called clonotypes with MiXCR, one entry per CDR3 protein. The repertoire consists of roughly 250,000 distinct CDR3 sequences, with over 12% occurring once and the leading ten covering 7% to 9%. On this clonotype itself: Its specificity is not known.

The V gene is TRBV10-3, the J gene TRBJ1-6, with 7 bases lining up with TRBD1. Input material: memory (CD45RO+) T cells sorted from blood. This receptor was taken from a woman aged 18-35 years in good health. CDR3 sequence reads: CAISDPSGTDNSPLHF. CDR3 sequence (DNA): TGTGCCATCAGTGACCCATCCGGGACAGATAATTCACCCCTCCACTTT.